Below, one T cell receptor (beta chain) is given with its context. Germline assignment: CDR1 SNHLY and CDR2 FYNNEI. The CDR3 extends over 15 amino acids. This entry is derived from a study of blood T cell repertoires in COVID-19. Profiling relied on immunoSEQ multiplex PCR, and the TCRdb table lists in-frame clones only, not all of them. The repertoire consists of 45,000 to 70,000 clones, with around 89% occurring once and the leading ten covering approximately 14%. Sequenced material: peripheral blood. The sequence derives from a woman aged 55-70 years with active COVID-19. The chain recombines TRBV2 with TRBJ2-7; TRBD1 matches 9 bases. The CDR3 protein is CATSNGQGTLYEQYF. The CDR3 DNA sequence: TGTGCTACCTCGAACGGACAGGGGACTTTGTACGAGCAGTACTTC.